This TCR beta chain was captured by sequencing in a study of vaccination effects on CD4 cells after COVID-19. Study overall: Median timing of post-vaccine samples was 72 days after the second dose. Regarding the study as a whole: In the study, convalescent patients were few, and early post-infection timepoints were absent.

Profiling relied on immunoSEQ multiplex PCR, and the TCRdb table lists in-frame clones only, not all of them. The profile shows under 40,000 clones, approximately 82% of them singletons. Note on this clone: Its target is not known.

With the ViraFEST assay, the study expanded antigen-specific CD4+ T cells using viral peptide pools, then sequenced them. Isolation of CD4+ T cells took place after 10 days of culture. The participants, recipients of two vaccine doses, got either BNT162b2 or mRNA-1273. Vaccinated participants had no history of SARS-CoV-2 infection and tested negative for nucleocapsid antibodies. Each culture well received roughly 1.9 million PBMC. These cells were then cultured in IMDM with 8.5 to 10 IU/ml IL-2 and 8.5 to 10 ug/ml peptides. Germline assignment: CDR1 SGHRS and CDR2 YFSETQ. The CDR3 contains 15 residues. Unmatched junction bases numbered 8, after V lost 5 bases and J lost 1 base.

J is TRBJ1-1 and V is TRBV5-1, with TRBD1 identical over 7 bases. This receptor was identified in a human donor who received a COVID-19 vaccine. Some clones in this sample may be carry-over from other donors' samples. Here the sequenced sample was CD4+ T cells from PBMCs cultured with HCoV-NL63 spike peptides, taken after COVID-19 vaccination. The CDR3 sequence: CASSEQGPGNTEAFF. Written as DNA, the CDR3 is TGCGCCAGCAGTGAACAGGGGCCTGGGAACACTGAAGCTTTCTTT.